Reported below is one T cell receptor (beta chain). Production of TCR beta cDNA relied on 5'RACE template switching with UMIs. Using the 5' RACE reads, TCRdb records one entry per CDR3 protein without DNA. Listed are about 380,000 distinct CDR3 sequences; around 4.9% falls within the top ten. The source of the sample is a study of T cells expressing NK-cell markers. CDR1 is MNHEY and CDR2 is SVGEGT in the germline V gene. This CDR3 is 15 amino acids long. The rearrangement joins TRBV6-2 or TRBV6-3 to TRBJ1-2. Sequenced material: blood T cells: a sorted CD56 or NKG2C T cell subset, CD4+ or CD8+ T cells, or bulk PBMC T cells (not recorded which). The source of this sequence is a man between 18 and 69 years old in good health. The CDR3 here is CASSSSTDYWDGYTF.